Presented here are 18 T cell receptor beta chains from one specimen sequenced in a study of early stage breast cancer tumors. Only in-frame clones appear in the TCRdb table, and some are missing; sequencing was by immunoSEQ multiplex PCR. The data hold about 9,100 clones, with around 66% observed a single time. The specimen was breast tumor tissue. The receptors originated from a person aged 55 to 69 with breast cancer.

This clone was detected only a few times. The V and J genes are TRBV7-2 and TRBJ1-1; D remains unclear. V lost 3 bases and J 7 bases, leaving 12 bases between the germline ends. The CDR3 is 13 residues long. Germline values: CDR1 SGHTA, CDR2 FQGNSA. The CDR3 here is CASSLELRSEAFF. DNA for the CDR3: TGTGCCAGCAGCTTGGAGCTTCGCAGTGAAGCTTTCTTT.

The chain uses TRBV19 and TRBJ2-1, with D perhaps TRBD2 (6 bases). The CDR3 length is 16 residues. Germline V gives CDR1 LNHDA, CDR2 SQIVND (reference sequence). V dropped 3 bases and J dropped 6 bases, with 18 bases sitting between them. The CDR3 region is CASSIRGGIRRNEQFF. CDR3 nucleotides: TGTGCCAGTAGTATCCGGGGCGGGATACGTCGCAATGAGCAGTTCTTC.

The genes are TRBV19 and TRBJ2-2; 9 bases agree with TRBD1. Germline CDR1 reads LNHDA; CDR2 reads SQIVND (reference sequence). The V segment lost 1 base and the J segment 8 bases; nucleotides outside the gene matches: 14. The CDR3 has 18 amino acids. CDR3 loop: CASSIAPGQGNQRGELFF. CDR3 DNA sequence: TGTGCCAGTAGTATAGCCCCAGGACAGGGGAATCAGCGTGGGGAGCTGTTTTTT.

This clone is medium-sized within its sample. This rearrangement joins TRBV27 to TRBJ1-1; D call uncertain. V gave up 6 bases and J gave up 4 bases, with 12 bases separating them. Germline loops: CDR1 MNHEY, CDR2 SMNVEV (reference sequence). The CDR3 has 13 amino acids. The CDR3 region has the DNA TGTGCCAGCAGCACGGACCTAGGCACTGAAGCTTTCTTT. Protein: CASSTDLGTEAFF.

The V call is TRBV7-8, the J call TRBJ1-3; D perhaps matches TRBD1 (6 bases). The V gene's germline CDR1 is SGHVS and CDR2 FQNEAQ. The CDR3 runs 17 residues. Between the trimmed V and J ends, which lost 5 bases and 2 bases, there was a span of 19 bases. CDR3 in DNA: TGTGCCAGCAGCCTCAAAGACCGAAGGGGGGCTGGAAACACCATATATTTT. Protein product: CASSLKDRRGAGNTIYF.

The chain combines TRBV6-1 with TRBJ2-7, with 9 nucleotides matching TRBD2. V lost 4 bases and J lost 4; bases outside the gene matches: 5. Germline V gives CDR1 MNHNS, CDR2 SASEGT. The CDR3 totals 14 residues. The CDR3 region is CASSVAGEMYEQYF. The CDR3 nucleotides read TGTGCCAGCAGTGTAGCGGGGGAGATGTACGAGCAGTACTTC.

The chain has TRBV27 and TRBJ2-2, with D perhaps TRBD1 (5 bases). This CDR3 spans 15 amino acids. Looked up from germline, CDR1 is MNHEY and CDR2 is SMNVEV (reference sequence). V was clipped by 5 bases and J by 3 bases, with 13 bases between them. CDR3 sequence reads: CASSQGYQDTGELFF. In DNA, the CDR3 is TGTGCCAGCAGTCAGGGTTATCAGGACACCGGGGAGCTGTTTTTT.

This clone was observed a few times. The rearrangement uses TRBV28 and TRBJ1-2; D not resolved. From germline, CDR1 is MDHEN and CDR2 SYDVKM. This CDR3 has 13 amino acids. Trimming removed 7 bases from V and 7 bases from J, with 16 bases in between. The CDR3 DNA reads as TGTGCCAGCAACATTTTAGGGCAGAGTGGCTACACCTTC. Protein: CASNILGQSGYTF.

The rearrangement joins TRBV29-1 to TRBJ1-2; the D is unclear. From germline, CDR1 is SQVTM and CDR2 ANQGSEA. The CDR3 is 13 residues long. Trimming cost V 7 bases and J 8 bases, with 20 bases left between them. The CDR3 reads CSATPAAVLGYTF. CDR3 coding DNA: TGCAGCGCCACACCCGCCGCGGTTCTCGGCTACACCTTC.

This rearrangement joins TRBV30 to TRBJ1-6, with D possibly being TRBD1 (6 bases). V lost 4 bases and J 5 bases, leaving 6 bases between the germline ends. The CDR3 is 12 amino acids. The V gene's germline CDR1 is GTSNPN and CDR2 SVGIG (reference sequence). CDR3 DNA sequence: TGTGCCTGGACAGGGGATAATTCACCCCTCCACTTT. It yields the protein CAWTGDNSPLHF.

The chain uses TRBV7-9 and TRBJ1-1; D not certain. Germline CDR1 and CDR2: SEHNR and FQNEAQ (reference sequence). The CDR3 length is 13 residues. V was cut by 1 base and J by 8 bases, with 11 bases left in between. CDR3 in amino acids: CASSLVSGREAFF. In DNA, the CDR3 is TGTGCCAGCAGCTTAGTATCCGGACGGGAAGCTTTCTTT. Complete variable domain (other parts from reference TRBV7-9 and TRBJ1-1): DTGVSQNPRHKITKRGQNVTFRCDPISEHNRLYWYRQTLGQGPEFLTYFQNEAQLEKSRLLSDRFSAERPKGSFSTLEIQRTEQGDSAMYLCASSLVSGREAFFGQGTRLTVV.

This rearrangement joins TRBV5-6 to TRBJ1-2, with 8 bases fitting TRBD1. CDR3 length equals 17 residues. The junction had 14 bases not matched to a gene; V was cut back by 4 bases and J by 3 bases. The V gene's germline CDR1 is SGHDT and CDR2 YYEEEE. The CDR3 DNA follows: TGTGCCAGCAGCCCCCGAGGACAGGGCCCATTGGACTATGGCTACACCTTC. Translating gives CASSPRGQGPLDYGYTF.

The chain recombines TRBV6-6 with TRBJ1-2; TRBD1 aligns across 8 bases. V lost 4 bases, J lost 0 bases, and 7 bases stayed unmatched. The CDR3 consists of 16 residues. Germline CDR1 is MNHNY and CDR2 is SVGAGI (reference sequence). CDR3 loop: CASSSGQAATNYGYTF. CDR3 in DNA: TGTGCCAGCAGTTCGGGACAGGCGGCCACTAACTATGGCTACACCTTC.

CDR3 protein: CASNSTGTKNIQYF. The CDR3 nucleotides are TGTGCCAGCAACTCGACAGGGACCAAAAACATTCAGTACTTC. The J gene is TRBJ2-4, the V gene TRBV2; the match to TRBD1 covers 7 bases. The germline CDR1 and CDR2 sequences are SNHLY and FYNNEI. Trimming removed 7 bases from V and 2 bases from J; junction bases left unmatched: 5. The CDR3 totals 14 residues. The entire variable domain, with the rest obtained from reference TRBV2 and TRBJ2-4, is as follows: EPEVTQTPSHQVTQMGQEVILRCVPISNHLYFYWYRQILGQKVEFLVSFYNNEISEKSEIFDDQFSVERPDGSNFTLKIRSTKLEDSAMYFCASNSTGTKNIQYFGAGTRLSVL.

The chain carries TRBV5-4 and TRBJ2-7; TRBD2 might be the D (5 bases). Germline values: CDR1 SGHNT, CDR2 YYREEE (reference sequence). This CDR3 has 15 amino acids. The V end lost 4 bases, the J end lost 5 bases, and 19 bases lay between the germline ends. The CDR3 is CASSPMEERTHEQYF. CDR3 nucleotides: TGTGCCAGCAGCCCGATGGAGGAAAGAACCCACGAGCAGTACTTC.

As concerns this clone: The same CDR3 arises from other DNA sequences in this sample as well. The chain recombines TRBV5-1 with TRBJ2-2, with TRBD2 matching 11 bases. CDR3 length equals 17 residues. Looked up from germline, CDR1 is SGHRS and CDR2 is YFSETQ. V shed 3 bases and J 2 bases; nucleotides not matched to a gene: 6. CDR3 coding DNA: TGCGCCAGCAGCTGGACTAGCGGGTCACCCAACACCGGGGAGCTGTTTTTT. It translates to CASSWTSGSPNTGELFF.

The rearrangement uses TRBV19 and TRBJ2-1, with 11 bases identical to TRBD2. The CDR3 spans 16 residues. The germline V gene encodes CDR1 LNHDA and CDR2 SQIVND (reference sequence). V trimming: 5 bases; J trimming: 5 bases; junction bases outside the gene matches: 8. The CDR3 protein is CASSATTSGRNNEQFF. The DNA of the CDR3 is TGTGCCAGTAGTGCAACAACTAGCGGGAGAAACAATGAGCAGTTCTTC. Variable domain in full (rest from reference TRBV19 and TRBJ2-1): DGGITQSPKYLFRKEGQNVTLSCEQNLNHDAMYWYRQDPGQGLRLIYYSQIVNDFQKGDIAEGYSVSREKKESFPLTVTSAQKNPTAFYLCASSATTSGRNNEQFFGPGTRLTVL.

CDR3 nucleotides: TGTGCCAGCAGCCAAGATTCGTCGGGAAACACCATATATTTT. Protein sequence: CASSQDSSGNTIYF. The gene calls are TRBV4-2 and TRBJ1-3; D unclear. CDR3 length: 14 residues. The germline gives CDR1 LGHNA, CDR2 YNFKEQ. V lost 0 bases, J lost 4 bases, and 7 bases lay in between.